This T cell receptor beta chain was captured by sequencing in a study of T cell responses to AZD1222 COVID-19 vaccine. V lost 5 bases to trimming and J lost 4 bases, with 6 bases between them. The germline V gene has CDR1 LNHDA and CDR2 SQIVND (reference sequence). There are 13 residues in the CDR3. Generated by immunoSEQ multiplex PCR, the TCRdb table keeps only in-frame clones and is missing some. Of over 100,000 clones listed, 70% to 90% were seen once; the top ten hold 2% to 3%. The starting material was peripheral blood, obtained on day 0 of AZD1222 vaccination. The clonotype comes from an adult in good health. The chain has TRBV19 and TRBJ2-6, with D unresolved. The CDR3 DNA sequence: TGTGCCAGTAGTCATCAGGGGGCCAACGTCCTGACTTTC. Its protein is CASSHQGANVLTF.